This T cell receptor (beta chain) was captured by sequencing in a study of T-cell reconstitution after alpha-beta-depleted transplantation in children. The study, taken as a whole, reports: After transplant, at about two months, alpha-beta T cells were reportedly derived from several hundred expanded graft clones.

Library preparation (for TCRbeta) was performed with unique molecular identifiers. MiXCR, run by TCRdb on the PCR reads, gives a single entry per CDR3 protein. This sample yields approximately 980,000 distinct CDR3 sequences, of which around 30% are seen a single time; about 28% belongs to the top ten. This clonotype was counted only a few times. Its target is unknown. The germline gives CDR1 ENHRY, CDR2 SYGVKD. This CDR3 contains 13 residues. With 7 bases removed from V and 4 bases from J, the gap between germline ends came to 13 bases. Source: PBMCs, mostly from graft donor cells, taken 360 days after TCRalphabeta/CD19-depleted stem cell transplant. The receptor comes from a boy under three years old who had a stem cell transplant for SCID, so the T cells may come from the graft donor. The rearrangement joins TRBV10-3 to TRBJ1-2; D gene uncertain. DNA for the CDR3: TGTGCCATCACCGAAAGACCAGTCTATGGCTACACCTTC. Translated: CAITERPVYGYTF.